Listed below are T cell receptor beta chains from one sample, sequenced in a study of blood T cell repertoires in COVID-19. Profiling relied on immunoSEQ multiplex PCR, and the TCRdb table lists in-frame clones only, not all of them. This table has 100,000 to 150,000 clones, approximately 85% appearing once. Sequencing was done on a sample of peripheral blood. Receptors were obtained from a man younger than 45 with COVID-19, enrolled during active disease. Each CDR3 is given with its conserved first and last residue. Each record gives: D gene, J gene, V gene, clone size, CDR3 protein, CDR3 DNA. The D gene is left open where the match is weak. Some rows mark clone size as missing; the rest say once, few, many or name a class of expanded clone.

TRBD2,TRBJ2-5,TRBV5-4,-,CASSARIAGQETQYF,TGTGCCAGCAGCGCCCGAATAGCGGGGCAAGAGACCCAGTACTTC
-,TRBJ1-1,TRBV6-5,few,CASSFNRQNTEAFF,TGTGCCAGCAGTTTCAACAGACAGAACACTGAAGCTTTCTTT
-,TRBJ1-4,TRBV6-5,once,CASSYLEGEKLFF,TGTGCCAGCAGTTACCTGGAGGGGGAAAAACTGTTTTTT
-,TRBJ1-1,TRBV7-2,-,CASSLANYMNTEAFF,TGTGCCAGCAGCTTAGCGAATTACATGAACACTGAAGCTTTCTTT
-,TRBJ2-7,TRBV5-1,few,CASSRASSYEQYF,TGCGCCAGCAGTCGAGCAAGCTCCTACGAGCAGTACTTC
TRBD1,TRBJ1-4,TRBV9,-,CASSAGGGGREKLFF,TGTGCCAGCAGCGCCGGCGGAGGGGGCCGTGAAAAACTGTTTTTT
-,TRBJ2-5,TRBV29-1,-,CSVDQGHPPQETQYF,TGCAGCGTTGATCAAGGACATCCACCCCAAGAGACCCAGTACTTC
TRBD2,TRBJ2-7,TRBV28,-,CASSPGGSGYEQYF,TGTGCCAGCAGTCCGGGGGGGAGCGGCTACGAGCAGTACTTC
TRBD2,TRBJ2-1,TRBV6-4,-,CASSGLAGGNEQFF,TGTGCCAGCAGTGGACTAGCGGGAGGGAATGAGCAGTTCTTC
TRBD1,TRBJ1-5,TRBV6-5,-,CASEMGQGNQPQHF,TGTGCCAGTGAGATGGGACAGGGCAATCAGCCCCAGCATTTT
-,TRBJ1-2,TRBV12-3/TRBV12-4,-,CASSWGRGGYTF,TGTGCCAGCAGTTGGGGCAGGGGAGGCTACACCTTC
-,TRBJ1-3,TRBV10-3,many,CAISILSTFSGNTIYF,TGTGCCATCAGTATTTTGAGTACCTTCTCTGGAAACACCATATATTTT
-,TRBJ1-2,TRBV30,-,CASPGSNYGYTF,TGTGCCTCGCCCGGTTCTAACTATGGCTACACCTTC
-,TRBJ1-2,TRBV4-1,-,CASSRNRDNYGYTF,TGCGCCAGCAGCCGTAACAGGGATAACTATGGCTACACCTTC
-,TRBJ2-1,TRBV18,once,CASSPGSLRDNEQFF,TGTGCCAGCTCACCAGGTAGTCTTCGGGACAATGAGCAGTTCTTC
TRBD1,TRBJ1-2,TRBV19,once,CASNPHTAGTGFNYGYTF,TGTGCCAGTAATCCCCACACCGCCGGGACAGGGTTCAACTATGGCTACACCTTC
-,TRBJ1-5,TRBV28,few,CASSLGQGSQPQHF,TGTGCCAGCAGTTTGGGTCAGGGGAGTCAGCCCCAGCATTTT
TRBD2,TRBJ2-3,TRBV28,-,CASSLSSGGTDTQYF,TGTGCCAGCAGTTTATCTAGCGGAGGCACAGATACGCAGTATTTT
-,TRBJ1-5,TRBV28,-,CASSLKNQPQHF,TGTGCCAGCAGTCTAAAAAATCAGCCCCAGCATTTT
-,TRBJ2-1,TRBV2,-,CASRPQGNEQFF,TGTGCCAGCAGACCGCAGGGGAATGAGCAGTTCTTC
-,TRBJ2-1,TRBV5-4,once,CASSQPTGYNEQFF,TGTGCCAGCAGTCAGCCGACGGGGTACAATGAGCAGTTCTTC
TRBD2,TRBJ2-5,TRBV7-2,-,CASSSSGGQTQYF,TGTGCCAGCAGCTCTAGCGGGGGGCAGACCCAGTACTTC
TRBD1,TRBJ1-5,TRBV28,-,CASSWDRVDQPQHF,TGTGCCAGCAGCTGGGACAGGGTGGATCAGCCCCAGCATTTT
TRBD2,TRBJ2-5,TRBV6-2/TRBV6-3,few,CASSRGGYSQETQYF,TGTGCCAGCAGTCGGGGGGGCTACAGCCAAGAGACCCAGTACTTC
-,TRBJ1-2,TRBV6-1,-,CASSEGTVRGYGYTF,TGTGCCAGCAGTGAAGGGACAGTAAGGGGTTATGGCTACACCTTC
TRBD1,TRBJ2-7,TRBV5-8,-,CASSLVGTGSYEQYF,TGTGCCAGCAGCTTGGTTGGGACAGGGTCCTACGAGCAGTACTTC
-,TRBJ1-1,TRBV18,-,CASSPNFGGGLNTEAFF,TGTGCCAGCTCACCAAATTTTGGGGGCGGGCTGAACACTGAAGCTTTCTTT
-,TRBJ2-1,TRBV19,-,CASSITGSSYNEQFF,TGTGCCAGTAGTATAACGGGGAGCTCCTACAATGAGCAGTTCTTC
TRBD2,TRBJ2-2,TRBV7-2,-,CASSTHSGGAGSGELFF,TGTGCCAGCAGCACGCATAGCGGGGGGGCAGGGAGCGGGGAGCTGTTTTTT
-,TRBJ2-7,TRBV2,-,CASEGRLAYEQYF,TGTGCCAGTGAAGGGAGGTTAGCCTACGAGCAGTACTTC
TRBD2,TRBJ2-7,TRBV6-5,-,CATRGASGNHEQYF,TGTGCCACCAGGGGGGCTAGCGGGAATCACGAGCAGTACTTC
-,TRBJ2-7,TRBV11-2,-,CASSLGIADRYEQYF,TGTGCCAGCAGCTTAGGGATTGCGGACAGATACGAGCAGTACTTC
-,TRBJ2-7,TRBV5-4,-,CASSFQRNYEQYF,TGTGCCAGCAGCTTCCAGCGGAACTACGAGCAGTACTTC
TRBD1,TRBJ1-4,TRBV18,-,CASSRDRAEKLFF,TGTGCCAGCTCACGGGACAGGGCTGAAAAACTGTTTTTT
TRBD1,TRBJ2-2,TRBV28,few,CASRKQGAGGELFF,TGTGCCAGCAGAAAACAGGGGGCCGGCGGGGAGCTGTTTTTT
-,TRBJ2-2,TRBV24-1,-,CATSDPQGYTGELFF,TGTGCCACCAGTGATCCTCAGGGTTATACCGGGGAGCTGTTTTTT
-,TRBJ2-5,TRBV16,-,CASSQSLETQYF,TGTGCCAGCAGCCAATCTCTGGAGACCCAGTACTTC
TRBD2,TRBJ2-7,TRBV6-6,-,CASRGTSGSLDEQYF,TGTGCCAGCAGAGGAACTAGCGGGAGTTTGGACGAGCAGTACTTC
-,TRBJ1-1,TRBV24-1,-,CATSRGNTEAFF,TGTGCCACCAGTCGGGGTAACACTGAAGCTTTCTTT
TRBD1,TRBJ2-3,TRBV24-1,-,CATSGDGTGWGTDTQYF,TGTGCCACCAGTGGCGACGGGACAGGGTGGGGCACAGATACGCAGTATTTT
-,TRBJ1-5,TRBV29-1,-,CSVRTERYSNQPQHF,TGCAGCGTTAGGACAGAGCGGTATAGCAATCAGCCCCAGCATTTT
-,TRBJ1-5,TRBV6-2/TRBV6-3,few,CASSLQGGNQPQHF,TGTGCCAGCAGCTTACAGGGAGGCAATCAGCCCCAGCATTTT
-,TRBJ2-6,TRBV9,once,CASSVGGLGSGANVLTF,TGTGCCAGCAGCGTAGGCGGGTTAGGCTCTGGGGCCAACGTCCTGACTTTC
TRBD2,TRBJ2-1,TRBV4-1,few,CASSQGTSGAYNEQFF,TGCGCCAGCAGCCAAGGGACTAGCGGGGCCTACAATGAGCAGTTCTTC
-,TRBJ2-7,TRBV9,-,CASSPGYNTYEQYF,TGTGCCAGCAGCCCAGGGTACAATACCTACGAGCAGTACTTC
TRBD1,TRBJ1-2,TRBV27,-,CASTTLDRGDYGYTF,TGTGCCAGCACGACCTTAGACAGGGGAGACTATGGCTACACCTTC
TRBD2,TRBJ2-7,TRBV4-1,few,CASSQEESGAGEILEQYF,TGCGCCAGCAGCCAAGAAGAGAGCGGAGCGGGAGAAATCCTCGAGCAGTACTTC
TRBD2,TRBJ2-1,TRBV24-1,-,CATSERLLAGGPHNEQFF,TGTGCCACCAGTGAACGGCTGCTAGCGGGAGGGCCCCACAATGAGCAGTTCTTC
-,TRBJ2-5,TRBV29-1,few,CSVGDGKQETQYF,TGCAGCGTCGGCGACGGGAAACAAGAGACCCAGTACTTC
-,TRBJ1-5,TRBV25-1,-,CASSWGREQPQHF,TGTGCCAGCAGTTGGGGCAGGGAACAGCCCCAGCATTTT
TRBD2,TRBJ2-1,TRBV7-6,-,CASSLGRTSGRFNNEQFF,TGTGCCAGCAGCTTAGGACGGACTAGCGGGAGGTTTAACAATGAGCAGTTCTTC
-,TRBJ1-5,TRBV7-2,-,CASSSQGWNQPQHF,TGTGCCAGCAGCTCCCAGGGTTGGAATCAGCCCCAGCATTTT
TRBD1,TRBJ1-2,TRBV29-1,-,CSVSDRANYGYTF,TGCAGCGTCTCGGACAGGGCCAACTATGGCTACACCTTC
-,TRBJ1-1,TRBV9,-,CASSPPAVTEAFF,TGTGCCAGCAGCCCCCCCGCGGTGACTGAAGCTTTCTTT